These 15 T cell receptor beta chains share one sample of origin, sequenced in a study of Graves' ophthalmopathy and Graves' hyperthyroidism. Amplification of the TCR beta CDR3 regions used RNA transcripts (as template). First-round RT-PCR relied on HTBI primers, and a second-round multiplex PCR came next. TCRdb redid the calling of the multiplex PCR reads with MiXCR, one entry per CDR3 protein. The sample records over a million distinct CDR3 sequences, less than 45% being singletons. The source material was peripheral blood or thyroid tissue (not recorded which). These receptors came from an adult man with Graves' hyperthyroidism.

This clonotype was counted many times. The chain is built from TRBV10-3 and TRBJ2-7, with D unresolved. The CDR3 extends over 14 amino acids. The germline V gene has CDR1 ENHRY and CDR2 SYGVKD. V lost 11 bases and J 5 bases, leaving 22 bases between the germline ends. DNA for the CDR3: TGTGCCGCCGTTGGGTCGACTGCCCCCCACGAGCAGTACTTC. This sequence encodes CAAVGSTAPHEQYF.

Worth noting for this clonotype: This clone may be a read error of a much larger clone one base away. The chain uses TRBV7-2 and TRBJ1-1; D is ambiguous. The CDR3 totals 14 residues. Germline assignment: CDR1 SGHTA and CDR2 FQGNSA. Trimming pared 7 bases from V and 0 bases from J, leaving 12 bases between. CDR3 sequence: CASNPPPLNTEAFF. As DNA, the CDR3 is TGTGCCAGCAACCCGCCTCCGTTGAACACTGAAGCTTTCTTT.

This clonotype has only a few counts. This chain links TRBV30 with TRBJ1-5; D is ambiguous. The CDR3 totals 13 residues. Germline assignment: CDR1 GTSNPN and CDR2 SVGIG (reference sequence). V lost 2 bases and J 8 bases, leaving 13 bases between the germline ends. For the CDR3, the DNA is TGTGCCTGGAGTCGCGGGGATGTCGAGCCCCAGCATTTT. It specifies CAWSRGDVEPQHF.

The V call is TRBV12-3 or TRBV12-4, the J call TRBJ1-5; 8 bases are a match to TRBD1. Trimming took 7 bases from V and 9 from J; bases not matched to a gene: 5. CDR3 size: 12 residues. Here the CDR3 DNA reads TGTGCCAGCACCCAGGGGGCCGGGCCCCAGCATTTT. Encoded protein: CASTQGAGPQHF.

In its sample, this clonotype was seen a few times. V gene TRBV28 combines with J gene TRBJ1-5; D is unresolved. The germline V gene encodes CDR1 MDHEN and CDR2 SYDVKM. Between the trimmed V and J ends, which lost 3 bases and 0 bases, there was a span of 9 bases. The CDR3 runs to 15 residues. CDR3 DNA: TGTGCCAGCAGTTTGTCGACGGCTAGCAATCAGCCCCAGCATTTT. Amino acid sequence: CASSLSTASNQPQHF.

About this clonotype itself: The junction does not match germline at one end; this may be a read error. The chain joins TRBV10-3 to TRBJ2-7; TRBD2 is a possible D gene (6 bases). The V gene's germline CDR1 is ENHRY and CDR2 SYGVKD. The CDR3 length is 14 residues. CDR3 nucleotide sequence: TGTGCCATCAGTGCTATGGGGGGTACCTACGGGCAGTACTTC. Amino acids: CAISAMGGTYGQYF.

The V gene is TRBV5-1, the J gene TRBJ1-4, with D possibly matching TRBD1 (5 bases). Germline CDR1 and CDR2: SGHRS and YFSETQ. With 0 bases removed from V and 12 bases from J, the gap between germline ends came to 18 bases. The CDR3 covers 15 residues. The CDR3 coding sequence is TGCGCCAGCAGCTTGGTGGTGACAGCGGACGAAGAACTGTTTTTT. Protein sequence: CASSLVVTADEELFF.

This clonotype was recorded at least ten times. V usage is TRBV19 and J usage is TRBJ1-5; no definite D call. V lost 3 bases and J 4 bases, leaving 7 bases between the germline ends. The CDR3 has 13 residues. Per the germline V gene, CDR1 is LNHDA and CDR2 is SQIVND (reference sequence). CDR3: CASSMSENQPQHF. The CDR3 nucleotides are TGTGCCAGTAGTATGTCGGAGAATCAGCCCCAGCATTTT.

In its sample, this clonotype was seen a few times. This rearrangement joins TRBV29-1 to TRBJ1-1; maybe TRBD1 (5 bases). Deletions cut 5 bases from V and 1 base from J, with 11 bases between. CDR3 length: 13 amino acids. Germline CDR1 and CDR2: SQVTM and ANQGSEA. In DNA form, the CDR3 reads TGCAGCGTTCGCGGGGGAACGAACACTGAAGCTTTCTTT. Its protein is CSVRGGTNTEAFF.

The chain employs TRBV12-5 and TRBJ2-7; 8 nucleotides match TRBD2. This CDR3 has 16 amino acids. Losses at the gene ends were 6 bases for V and 5 bases for J; bases not matched to a gene: 15. Germline-derived CDR1 and CDR2 are LGHNT and FRNRAP. The CDR3 here is CASGGPASGRRDEQYF. The CDR3 nucleotides read TGTGCTAGTGGGGGACCTGCGAGCGGGAGAAGGGACGAGCAGTACTTC.

The chain joins TRBV12-3 or TRBV12-4 to TRBJ1-1; D is possibly TRBD1 (5 bases). This CDR3 spans 12 amino acids. Between the trimmed V and J ends, which lost 6 bases and 9 bases, there was a span of 14 bases. CDR3 residues: CASRRIGAQAFF. CDR3 bases: TGTGCCAGCAGGCGGATCGGGGCCCAAGCTTTCTTT.

This clonotype was observed at least ten times. The chain uses TRBV9 and TRBJ1-1; D is uncertain. The V end was cut by 4 bases, the J end by 1 base, with 8 bases between. The CDR3 totals 13 residues. CDR1 is SGDLS and CDR2 is YYNGEE in the germline V gene. This chain's CDR3 is CASSPSGNTEAFF. In nucleotides, the CDR3 is TGTGCCAGCAGCCCCAGTGGGAACACTGAAGCTTTCTTT.

The sample holds a few counts of this clonotype. The DNA for the CDR3 is TGTGCCAGCACCTTGAGGCGGCTCGGGCAGCCCCAGCATTTT. Translated: CASTLRRLGQPQHF. This chain joins TRBV6-2 or TRBV6-3 and TRBJ1-5; no reliable D call. From germline, CDR1 is MNHEY and CDR2 SVGEGT. The CDR3 totals 14 residues. The V gene lost 7 bases and the J gene lost 7 bases, with 17 bases spanning the gap.

This clonotype appeared many times. The CDR3 nucleotides are TGCAGCGTTGACAGGGGGGATGGCTACACCTTC. Translated, it gives CSVDRGDGYTF. The genes are TRBV29-1 and TRBJ1-2; 7 bases are shared with TRBD1. CDR1 is SQVTM, CDR2 ANQGSEA, per germline. V dropped 3 bases and J dropped 6; count of bases not matched to a gene: 1. CDR3 length equals 11 residues.

This sequence joins TRBV6-2 or TRBV6-3 and TRBJ1-1, with D tentatively TRBD1 (5 bases). The CDR3 runs 14 residues. The V and J ends lost 5 bases and 5 bases respectively, with 15 bases between them. The germline CDR1 and CDR2 sequences are MNHEY and SVGEGT. CDR3 region: CASSENGGFTEAFF. The CDR3 DNA follows: TGTGCCAGCAGTGAAAACGGGGGATTTACTGAAGCTTTCTTT.